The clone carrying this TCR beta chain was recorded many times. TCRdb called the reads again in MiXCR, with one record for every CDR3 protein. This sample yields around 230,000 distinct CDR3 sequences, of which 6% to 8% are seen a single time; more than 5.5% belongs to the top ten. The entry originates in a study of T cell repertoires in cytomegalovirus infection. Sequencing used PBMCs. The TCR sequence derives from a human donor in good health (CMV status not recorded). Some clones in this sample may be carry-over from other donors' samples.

DNA for the CDR3: TGTGCCAGCAGCTTGGGGGGCCAGATTTACCATGAGCAGTTCTTC. Protein: CASSLGGQIYHEQFF. The chain is built from TRBV5-6 and TRBJ2-1; TRBD1 is a possible D gene (5 bases). Germline CDR1 is SGHDT and CDR2 is YYEEEE. V was clipped by 0 bases and J by 8 bases, with 15 bases between them. This CDR3 has 15 amino acids.